Shown below are 12 T cell receptor beta chains from a single sample sequenced in a study of blood T cell repertoires in COVID-19. Some clones are missing from TCRdb's copy, which holds only in-frame ones; the method was immunoSEQ multiplex PCR. The data show 120,000 or so clones, about 70% seen once. Material for sequencing was peripheral blood. The receptors were gathered from a woman in her 70s with acute or convalescent COVID-19.

CDR3 DNA: TGCGCCAGCTTCCGTACGGACGGACTCCGGAACTATGGCTACACCTTC. Its translation is CASFRTDGLRNYGYTF. The chain combines TRBV10-2 with TRBJ1-2; D is undetermined. Trimming left V 8 bases short and J 2 bases short, with 21 bases between. CDR1 and CDR2 (germline): WSHSY, SAAADI. The CDR3 is made up of 16 amino acids.

The J gene is TRBJ1-2, the V gene TRBV11-3; D perhaps matches TRBD1 (5 bases). CDR3 length equals 19 residues. Trimming pared 1 base from V and 4 bases from J, leaving 25 bases between. The germline V gene has CDR1 SGHNT and CDR2 YENEEA. The CDR3 DNA is TGTGCCAGCAGCTTAGTCCCAGGGCCAGTTTGCTATACAACCTATGGCTACACCTTC. It translates to CASSLVPGPVCYTTYGYTF.

This clone was picked up one time. The CDR3 spells CATSDPGSTDTQYF. CDR3 DNA: TGTGCCACCAGTGACCCAGGAAGCACAGATACGCAGTATTTT. V usage is TRBV24-1 and J usage is TRBJ2-3; D remains unclear. CDR3 length equals 14 residues. Germline loops: CDR1 KGHDR, CDR2 SFDVKD. V was pared by 4 bases and J by 0 bases, with 7 bases between.

There are a few counts of this clone. This sequence joins TRBV4-2 and TRBJ1-5; possible D gene TRBD1, 6 bases. Trimming took off 1 base at V and 2 bases at J, with 12 bases between the two ends. This CDR3 has 16 residues. Germline V gene data show CDR1 as LGHNA and CDR2 as YNFKEQ. CDR3 loop: CASSQGGRGGNQPQHF. Written as DNA, the CDR3 is TGTGCCAGCAGCCAAGGCGGCAGGGGAGGCAATCAGCCCCAGCATTTT.

This chain links TRBV6-2 or TRBV6-3 with TRBJ2-7; D is perhaps TRBD1 (6 bases). V lost 0 bases and J lost 4, with 25 bases in between. The CDR3 has 19 amino acids. Germline CDR1 is MNHEY and CDR2 is SVGEGT. The CDR3 protein is CASSYSRVGTTGTQYEQYF. Here the CDR3 DNA reads TGTGCCAGCAGTTACTCGAGAGTTGGGACAACCGGGACACAATACGAGCAGTACTTC.

This clone has only a few counts. The chain recombines TRBV4-2 with TRBJ2-5; 10 nucleotides align to TRBD2. In germline, CDR1 is LGHNA, CDR2 YNFKEQ. CDR3 length equals 17 residues. The ends lost 0 bases at V and 4 bases at J; junction bases unmatched: 8. CDR3 sequence: CASSQEPPSGSRETQYF. CDR3 nucleotides: TGTGCCAGCAGCCAAGAGCCCCCTAGCGGGAGCAGAGAGACCCAGTACTTC.

The chain has TRBV3-1 (or the pseudogene TRBV3-2) and TRBJ2-1; 7 bases agree with TRBD2. J lost 0 bases, V lost 4 bases, and 3 bases had no gene match. This CDR3 contains 15 residues. The germline CDR1 and CDR2 sequences are LGHDT and YNNKEL (reference sequence). The CDR3 nucleotides are TGTGCCAGCAGCCTGGGAGGGGTCTCCTACAATGAGCAGTTCTTC. This encodes CASSLGGVSYNEQFF.

CDR3 residues: CSVTQGAGTEAFF. Written as DNA, the CDR3 is TGCAGCGTTACACAGGGGGCAGGAACTGAAGCTTTCTTT. The chain carries TRBV29-1 and TRBJ1-1; the match to TRBD1 covers 9 bases. CDR3 size: 13 residues. Germline assignment: CDR1 SQVTM and CDR2 ANQGSEA. After removal of 5 bases from V and 5 bases from J, the junction contained 6 bases not matched to a gene.

The V gene is TRBV28, the J gene TRBJ1-1; D is undetermined. The CDR3 sequence is 16 residues long. V shed 2 bases and J shed 3 bases, with 16 bases lying between them. CDR1 is MDHEN, CDR2 SYDVKM, per germline. The CDR3 coding sequence is TGTGCCAGCAGTTTACCGAGAATGCATTCGGACACTGAAGCTTTCTTT. Its translation: CASSLPRMHSDTEAFF. Together with reference TRBV28 and TRBJ1-1, the CDR3 gives the full variable domain: DVKVTQSSRYLVKRTGEKVFLECVQDMDHENMFWYRQDPGLGLRLIYFSYDVKMKEKGDIPEGYSVSREKKERFSLILESASTNQTSMYLCASSLPRMHSDTEAFFGQGTRLTVV.

The genes are TRBV10-3 and TRBJ2-7, with 8 bases that match TRBD1. J lost 5 bases, V lost 5 bases, and 5 bases had no gene match. Germline assignment: CDR1 ENHRY and CDR2 SYGVKD. The CDR3 consists of 13 residues. CDR3 loop: CAISKDRDHEQYF. Here the CDR3 DNA reads TGTGCCATCAGTAAGGACAGGGATCACGAGCAGTACTTC.

The CDR3 is CASSFRGASPLHF. The DNA for the CDR3 is TGTGCCAGCAGTTTTCGCGGGGCTTCACCCCTCCACTTT. V is TRBV12-3 or TRBV12-4 and J is TRBJ1-6; D might be TRBD1 (5 bases). V gave up 3 bases and J gave up 9 bases, with 9 bases separating them. CDR3 length equals 13 residues.

This clone occurred a few times. This chain joins TRBV21-1 and TRBJ1-1; the DNA was not used to check the table's D call, TRBD1. TRBV21-1 is listed as a pseudogene. The CDR3 sequence is 15 residues long. The CDR3 DNA reads TGTGCCAGCAGCAATAGGACAGGGGGCGACACTGAAGCTTTCTTT. Amino acid sequence: CASSNRTGGDTEAFF.